The rows below give T cell receptor beta chains drawn from one sample of a study of long-term antiretroviral therapy in people with HIV. The data were produced by immunoSEQ multiplex PCR, yet TCRdb's version contains in-frame clones alone and is incomplete. Counted here are under 45,000 clones, approximately 85% occurring once; the ten biggest clones make up 4.5% to 7%. Sequencing used unsorted PBMCs, obtained 3.1 years after starting antiretroviral therapy. The receptors were sampled from a woman aged 50 to 65 with HIV. Both conserved end residues are part of each CDR3. The D gene is left open where the match is weak. Clone size is given for some rows only: seen once, a few or many times, or a class if the clone is expanded.

TRBJ2-1	-	-	TRBV11-2	CASSLGYNEQFF	TGTGCCAGCAGCTTGGGCTACAATGAGCAGTTCTTC
TRBJ2-1	TRBD2	-	TRBV7-6	CASSLEISGGKYNEQFF	TGTGCCAGCAGCTTAGAGATCAGCGGGGGGAAATACAATGAGCAGTTCTTC
TRBJ2-3	TRBD1	-	TRBV7-8	CASSLRITGTGVGDTQYF	TGTGCCAGCAGCTTAAGGATCACCGGGACAGGGGTTGGAGATACGCAGTATTTT
TRBJ2-5	-	-	TRBV6-1	CASSEEGLETQYF	TGTGCCAGCAGCGAAGAAGGCTTGGAGACCCAGTACTTC
TRBJ1-3	-	once	TRBV7-2	CASSRYGSHTIYF	TGTGCCAGCAGCCGTTATGGGTCGCACACCATATATTTT
TRBJ1-1	-	-	TRBV6-5	CASNREGGGGAFF	TGTGCCAGCAACCGGGAGGGAGGCGGCGGAGCTTTCTTT
TRBJ1-3	-	-	TRBV19	CASMVGPFSGNTIYF	TGTGCCAGTATGGTCGGGCCTTTCTCTGGAAACACCATATATTTT
TRBJ1-3	-	-	TRBV5-1	CASSLESGGNTIYF	TGCGCCAGCAGCTTGGAGTCGGGAGGAAACACCATATATTTT
TRBJ2-1	TRBD2	-	TRBV4-2	CASSQGLAGMGNEQFF	TGTGCCAGCAGCCAAGGACTAGCAGGGATGGGCAATGAGCAGTTCTTC
TRBJ1-5	-	-	TRBV16	CASSVLNSNQPQHF	TGTGCCAGCAGCGTCTTAAATAGCAATCAGCCCCAGCATTTT
TRBJ2-1	TRBD1	-	TRBV2	CASSSRTGRNEQFF	TGTGCCAGCAGTTCCCGGACAGGGAGAAATGAGCAGTTCTTC
TRBJ1-2	-	few	TRBV4-2	CASSQETGPYTF	TGTGCCAGCAGCCAAGAAACGGGGCCCTACACCTTC
TRBJ1-2	-	-	TRBV6-5	CASSYSVQDRNGYTF	TGTGCCAGCAGTTACTCGGTACAAGACCGGAATGGCTACACCTTC
TRBJ1-2	-	few	TRBV7-2	CASSLGTEGHYGYTF	TGTGCCAGCAGCTTAGGGACCGAGGGGCACTATGGCTACACCTTC
TRBJ1-1	TRBD1	-	TRBV5-1	CASSLWTGRNTEAFF	TGCGCCAGCAGCCTGTGGACAGGGAGGAACACTGAAGCTTTCTTT
TRBJ2-7	-	-	TRBV10-3	CAISVSQTSYEQYF	TGTGCCATCAGTGTGTCACAGACCTCCTACGAGCAGTACTTC
TRBJ1-4	TRBD1	-	TRBV7-9	CASSARGQGYEKLFF	TGTGCCAGCAGCGCCCGGGGACAGGGGTATGAAAAACTGTTTTTT
TRBJ1-2	-	-	TRBV6-5	CASSYQGLGYTF	TGTGCCAGCAGTTACCAGGGCTTGGGCTACACCTTC
TRBJ2-7	TRBD2	-	TRBV14	CASSHMGLAGSSYEQYF	TGTGCCAGCAGCCATATGGGACTAGCGGGGAGCTCCTACGAGCAGTACTTC
TRBJ1-5	TRBD1	-	TRBV10-2	CASSERDRGSGPQHF	TGCGCCAGCAGTGAGCGGGACAGGGGATCAGGCCCCCAGCATTTT
TRBJ2-1	TRBD1	-	TRBV11-1	CASSLDRVLDNEQFF	TGTGCCAGCAGCTTGGACAGGGTATTGGACAATGAGCAGTTCTTC
TRBJ1-1	TRBD1	-	TRBV2	CASQDRATEAFF	TGTGCCAGCCAGGACAGGGCCACTGAAGCTTTCTTT